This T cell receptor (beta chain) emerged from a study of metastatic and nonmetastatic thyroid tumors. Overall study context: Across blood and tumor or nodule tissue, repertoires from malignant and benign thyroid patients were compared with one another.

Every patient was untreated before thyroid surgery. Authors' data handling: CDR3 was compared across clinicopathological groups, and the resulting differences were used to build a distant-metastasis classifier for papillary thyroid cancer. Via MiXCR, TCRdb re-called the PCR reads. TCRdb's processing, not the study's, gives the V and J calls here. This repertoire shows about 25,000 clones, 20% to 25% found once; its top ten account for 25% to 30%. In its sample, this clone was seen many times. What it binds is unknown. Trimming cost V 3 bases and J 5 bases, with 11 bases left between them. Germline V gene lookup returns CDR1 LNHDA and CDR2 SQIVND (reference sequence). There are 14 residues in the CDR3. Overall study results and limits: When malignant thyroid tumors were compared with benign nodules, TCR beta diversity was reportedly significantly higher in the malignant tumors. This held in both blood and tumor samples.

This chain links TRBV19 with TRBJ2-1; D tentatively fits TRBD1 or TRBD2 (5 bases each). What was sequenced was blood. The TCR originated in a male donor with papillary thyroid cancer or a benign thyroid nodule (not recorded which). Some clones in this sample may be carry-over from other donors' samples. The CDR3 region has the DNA TGTGCCAGTAGTATTTATGGGACCCACAATGAGCAGTTCTTC. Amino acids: CASSIYGTHNEQFF.